The 23 T cell receptor beta chains below were found in one sample sequenced in a study of T cell responses to AZD1222 COVID-19 vaccine. Sequencing used immunoSEQ multiplex PCR; TCRdb keeps in-frame clones, though not all of them. The top ten clones hold less than 9% of a sample with 130,000 or so clones, 90% of them seen once. Sequenced here: peripheral blood, sampled on day 0 of AZD1222 vaccination. The receptors stem from an adult in good health.

The V and J genes are TRBV5-8 and TRBJ1-2; tentative D call: TRBD1 (5 bases). This CDR3 region has 14 residues. Looked up from germline, CDR1 is SGHTS and CDR2 is YDEGEE. V was trimmed by 0 bases and J by 3 bases, leaving 9 bases between them. The CDR3 loop reads CASSLVGADYGYTF. For the CDR3, the DNA is TGTGCCAGCAGCTTGGTTGGGGCCGACTATGGCTACACCTTC. Supplemented by reference TRBV5-8 and TRBJ1-2, the full variable domain reads EAGVTQSPTHLIKTRGQQATLRCSPISGHTSVYWYQQALGLGLQFLLWYDEGEERNRGNFPPRFSGRQFPNYSSELNVNALELEDSALYLCASSLVGADYGYTFGSGTRLTVV.

The rearrangement links TRBV28 to TRBJ2-3; D might be TRBD1 (5 bases). This CDR3 comprises 15 residues. Germline CDR1 is MDHEN and CDR2 is SYDVKM. V lost 8 bases and J 0 bases, leaving 15 bases between the germline ends. The CDR3 DNA follows: TGTGCCAGCTCTCTTCCTGGGGCAAGCACAGATACGCAGTATTTT. This sequence encodes CASSLPGASTDTQYF.

The V call is TRBV19, the J call TRBJ1-3, with D uncertain. Trimming took off 1 base at V and 3 bases at J, with 7 bases between the two ends. CDR3 length: 14 residues. CDR1 is LNHDA, CDR2 SQIVND, per germline (reference sequence). The CDR3 region has the DNA TGTGCCAGTAGTATAGGAAGGCTTGGAAACACCATATATTTT. Amino acids: CASSIGRLGNTIYF.

V and J are TRBV28 and TRBJ1-4; D gene unclear. From germline, CDR1 is MDHEN and CDR2 SYDVKM. The CDR3 is made up of 14 amino acids. Trimming cost V 4 bases and J 0 bases, with 6 bases left between them. This CDR3 reads CASSSDATNEKLFF. As DNA, the CDR3 is TGTGCCAGCAGTTCTGATGCAACTAATGAAAAACTGTTTTTT. The full variable domain, rest sourced from reference TRBV28 and TRBJ1-4, is DVKVTQSSRYLVKRTGEKVFLECVQDMDHENMFWYRQDPGLGLRLIYFSYDVKMKEKGDIPEGYSVSREKKERFSLILESASTNQTSMYLCASSSDATNEKLFFGSGTQLSVL.

This chain uses TRBV6-5 with TRBJ1-1; 8 nucleotides align to TRBD1. This CDR3 region has 14 residues. After removal of 10 bases from V and 4 bases from J, the junction contained 11 bases not matched to a gene. Germline CDR1 reads MNHEY; CDR2 reads SVGAGI. This chain's CDR3 is CATILGQGLTEAFF. The CDR3 region has the DNA TGTGCCACCATACTTGGACAGGGCCTCACTGAAGCTTTCTTT.

This CDR3 reads CASSPTGNNSPLHF. CDR3 in DNA: TGTGCCAGCAGTCCGACAGGGAATAATTCACCCCTCCACTTT. The V and J genes are TRBV6-5 and TRBJ1-6; 7 positions agree with TRBD1. V trimming: 5 bases; J trimming: 5 bases; junction bases outside the gene matches: 3. Germline V gives CDR1 MNHEY, CDR2 SVGAGI. The CDR3 totals 14 residues.

The CDR3 spells CASIRRDTGELFF. For the CDR3, the DNA is TGTGCCAGCATAAGGAGGGACACCGGGGAGCTGTTTTTT. This chain joins TRBV6-6 and TRBJ2-2; maybe TRBD2 (6 bases). With 7 bases removed from V and 3 bases from J, the gap between germline ends came to 9 bases. Germline V gives CDR1 MNHNY, CDR2 SVGAGI (reference sequence). The CDR3 is made up of 13 amino acids.

The chain uses TRBV28 and TRBJ2-7; 11 positions match TRBD1. The CDR3 consists of 13 residues. The V segment lost 5 bases and the J segment 6 bases; nucleotides outside the gene matches: 3. Germline V CDR1 and CDR2: MDHEN, SYDVKM. The CDR3 loop is CASSPGQGGEQYF. CDR3 DNA sequence: TGTGCCAGCAGTCCGGGACAGGGGGGCGAGCAGTACTTC.

This clone showed up just once. J is TRBJ1-5 and V is TRBV19, with TRBD1 identical over 7 bases. J was trimmed by 8 bases and V by 4 bases; bases with no gene match: 5. CDR1 is LNHDA and CDR2 is SQIVND in the germline V gene (reference sequence). The CDR3 is 13 amino acids. The CDR3 region has the DNA TGTGCCAGTAGTAGAAACAGGGGAGAGCCCCAGCATTTT. This gives the protein CASSRNRGEPQHF. Filled out from reference TRBV19 and TRBJ1-5, the complete variable domain reads DGGITQSPKYLFRKEGQNVTLSCEQNLNHDAMYWYRQDPGQGLRLIYYSQIVNDFQKGDIAEGYSVSREKKESFPLTVTSAQKNPTAFYLCASSRNRGEPQHFGDGTRLSIL.

The chain joins TRBV28 to TRBJ2-7, with D possibly TRBD1 on 7 matching bases. This CDR3 is 15 amino acids long. Looked up from germline, CDR1 is MDHEN and CDR2 is SYDVKM. V was trimmed by 6 bases and J by 4 bases, leaving 19 bases between them. DNA for the CDR3: TGTGCCAGCAGGAGTCAGGGGGGAGGTGGGTACGAGCAGTACTTC. The encoded protein is CASRSQGGGGYEQYF.

The chain carries TRBV4-2 and TRBJ1-2; no firm D call. V was shortened by 11 bases and J by 6 bases, with 16 bases between the two germline ends. The CDR3 spans 12 residues. Germline V gene sequence: CDR1 LGHNA, CDR2 YNFKEQ. The CDR3 here is CAPPGDGDGYTF. The CDR3 nucleotides read TGTGCCCCCCCGGGAGACGGGGATGGCTACACCTTC.

The chain combines TRBV6-1 with TRBJ2-2; D tentatively reads TRBD1 or TRBD2 (5 bases each). CDR1 and CDR2 (germline): MNHNS, SASEGT. V gave up 3 bases and J gave up 1 base, with 12 bases separating them. The CDR3 spans 16 residues. CDR3 residues: CASSEWSGRNTGELFF. Written as DNA, the CDR3 is TGTGCCAGCAGTGAGTGGTCAGGGAGGAACACCGGGGAGCTGTTTTTT.

This chain's CDR3 is CASSLGVSSGGAYEQYF. The CDR3 DNA is TGTGCCAGCAGCTTAGGGGTCTCTAGCGGGGGGGCCTACGAGCAGTACTTC. The rearrangement uses TRBV7-2 and TRBJ2-7; 12 bases agree with TRBD2. V was pared by 1 base and J by 2 bases, with 6 bases of the junction left unmatched. This CDR3 region has 17 residues. Germline V gives CDR1 SGHTA, CDR2 FQGNSA.

The chain has TRBV19 and TRBJ2-1; D perhaps matches TRBD1 (6 bases). Germline values: CDR1 LNHDA, CDR2 SQIVND (reference sequence). The length of the CDR3 is 15 residues. Trimming stripped 4 bases from V and 0 bases from J, with 10 bases between. CDR3: CASSTGQSSYNEQFF. The CDR3 nucleotides are TGTGCCAGTAGTACTGGACAGAGCTCCTACAATGAGCAGTTCTTC.

This clone was detected only once. The chain has TRBV18 and TRBJ1-2, with TRBD1 as a possible D gene (6 bases). Between the trimmed V and J ends, which lost 1 base and 4 bases, there was a span of 19 bases. The V gene's germline CDR1 is KGHSH and CDR2 LQKENI. CDR3 length: 17 amino acids. CDR3 region: CASSPQEVAQGRYGYTF. The DNA for the CDR3 is TGTGCCAGCTCACCACAGGAGGTGGCACAGGGCCGCTATGGCTACACCTTC.

The genes are TRBV5-1 and TRBJ2-3; D is uncertain. The V end was cut by 2 bases, the J end by 4 bases, with 5 bases between. Germline CDR1 reads SGHRS; CDR2 reads YFSETQ. CDR3 size: 12 residues. The DNA for the CDR3 is TGCGCCAGCAGCTTCACCGCAGATACGCAGTATTTT. It translates to CASSFTADTQYF.

The chain joins TRBV6-5 to TRBJ1-1; D not resolved. Germline lookup yields CDR1 MNHEY and CDR2 SVGAGI. This CDR3 is 14 amino acids long. V was clipped by 10 bases and J by 1 base, with 16 bases between them. The CDR3 reads CATHGPGENTEAFF. The DNA of the CDR3 is TGTGCCACCCACGGTCCCGGGGAGAACACTGAAGCTTTCTTT.

The chain links TRBV5-1 to TRBJ2-5; perhaps TRBD2 as D (5 bases). Between the trimmed V and J ends, which lost 4 bases and 3 bases, there was a span of 19 bases. Germline lookup yields CDR1 SGHRS and CDR2 YFSETQ. The CDR3 spans 16 residues. This chain's CDR3 is CASSTRTLGSEETQYF. Written as DNA, the CDR3 is TGCGCCAGCAGCACCCGCACCCTAGGGAGCGAAGAGACCCAGTACTTC.

The count of this clone is one. This rearrangement joins TRBV19 to TRBJ1-2; 11 nucleotides align to TRBD1. Germline V gives CDR1 LNHDA, CDR2 SQIVND (reference sequence). V was clipped by 5 bases and J by 5 bases; unmatched bases: 10. This CDR3 region has 16 residues. CDR3 coding DNA: TGTGCCAGTAGTGGGACAGGGGGGTATAGAGTATATGGCTACACCTTC. It yields the protein CASSGTGGYRVYGYTF.

The chain joins TRBV4-3 to TRBJ2-4; D remains ambiguous. CDR3 length: 16 residues. Germline V gives CDR1 LGHNA, CDR2 YSLEER. The germline V and J ends were trimmed by 2 bases and 0 bases, with 11 bases remaining between them. The CDR3 region has the DNA TGCGCCAGCAGCCAACGGCAGGAACTAGCCAAAAACATTCAGTACTTC. This sequence encodes CASSQRQELAKNIQYF.

The gene calls are TRBV9 and TRBJ1-2; unclear D gene. V lost 4 bases to trimming and J lost 7 bases, with 14 bases between them. CDR1 and CDR2 (germline): SGDLS, YYNGEE. The CDR3 is 13 amino acids. The CDR3 is CASSSVGSAGYTF. CDR3 sequence (DNA): TGTGCCAGCAGCTCTGTAGGGAGCGCTGGCTACACCTTC. The variable domain in full, with the rest retrieved from reference TRBV9 and TRBJ1-2, is DSGVTQTPKHLITATGQRVTLRCSPRSGDLSVYWYQQSLDQGLQFLIQYYNGEERAKGNILERFSAQQFPDLHSELNLSSLELGDSALYFCASSSVGSAGYTFGSGTRLTVV.

This chain connects TRBV28 to TRBJ2-7, with TRBD2 identical over 7 bases. V dropped 7 bases and J dropped 1; count of bases not matched to a gene: 10. The V gene's germline CDR1 is MDHEN and CDR2 SYDVKM. The CDR3 has 15 residues. The CDR3 nucleotides are TGTGCCAGCACTAATAGCGGGCTCAGTTCCTACGAGCAGTACTTC. This gives the protein CASTNSGLSSYEQYF.

The chain couples TRBV27 to TRBJ1-4, with D unresolved. Trimming shortened V by 4 bases and J by 8 bases, and 14 bases separated the two germline ends. The germline V gene has CDR1 MNHEY and CDR2 SMNVEV (reference sequence). The CDR3 consists of 14 residues. CDR3 sequence reads: CASSSEPQNEKLFF. The CDR3 nucleotides are TGTGCCAGCAGTTCGGAGCCCCAAAACGAAAAACTGTTTTTT.